This TCR beta chain was sequenced in a study of cytomegalovirus exposure and HLA in healthy donors. Overall study context: HLA-typed donors were the source of approximately 80 million unique TCRs held in an early data release. General study results and limits: Listed as cytomegalovirus-associated were 150 to 200 TCR beta chains. CMV serostatus was the only recorded immune exposure for donors.

The donors, nominally healthy at sampling, likely had unrecorded immune exposures. PCR was performed using 60 Vbeta and 13 Jbeta primers. The data were produced by immunoSEQ multiplex PCR, yet TCRdb's version contains in-frame clones alone and is incomplete. This sample has approximately 160,000 clones; about three quarters occur once, and the top ten carry 0.65% to 0.95%. This CDR3 is built from 16 residues. CDR1 is SEHNR, CDR2 FQNEAQ, per germline (reference sequence). V was trimmed by 5 bases and J by 1 base, leaving 17 bases between them. This clone was seen only a few times. The antigen is undetermined.

This TCR came from a female donor in good health and CMV-seronegative. The chain joins TRBV7-9 to TRBJ2-5; D uncertain. The specimen sequenced was PBMCs. In DNA, the CDR3 is TGTGCCAGCAGCAACCTGCTTTTCGAGGTCCAAGAGACCCAGTACTTC. Its protein is CASSNLLFEVQETQYF.